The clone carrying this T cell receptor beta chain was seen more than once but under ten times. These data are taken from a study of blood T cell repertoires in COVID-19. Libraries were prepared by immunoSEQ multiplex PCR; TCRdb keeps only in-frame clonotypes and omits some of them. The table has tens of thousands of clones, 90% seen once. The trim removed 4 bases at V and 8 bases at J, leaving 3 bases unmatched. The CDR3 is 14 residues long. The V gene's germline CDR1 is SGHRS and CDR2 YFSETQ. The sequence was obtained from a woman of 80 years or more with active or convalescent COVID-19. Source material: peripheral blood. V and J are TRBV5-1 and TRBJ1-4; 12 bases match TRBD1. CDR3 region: CASSPGQGAEKLFF. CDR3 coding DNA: TGCGCCAGCAGCCCGGGACAGGGGGCGGAAAAACTGTTTTTT.